These 6 T cell receptor beta chains were all obtained from the same sample, sequenced in a study of T cells in Graves' hyperthyroidism and ophthalmopathy. Amplification of TCR beta CDR3 regions used RNA as the template. With the HTBI primer set, the TCR CDR3 went through a first round of RT-PCR. TCRdb independently ran MiXCR on the multiplex PCR reads; one entry per CDR3 protein. Of 370,000 or so distinct CDR3 sequences listed, approximately 13% are singletons. The sample consisted of blood. These receptors were collected from a young man with Graves' hyperthyroidism that later progressed to Graves' ophthalmopathy.

The genes are TRBV20-1 and TRBJ2-1, with D unresolved. Germline loops: CDR1 DFQATT, CDR2 SNEGSKA (reference sequence). The germline V and J ends were trimmed by 6 bases and 8 bases, with 11 bases remaining between them. This CDR3 spans 11 amino acids. CDR3 protein: CSATWKYEQFF. The CDR3 DNA sequence: TGCAGTGCCACATGGAAGTATGAGCAGTTCTTC.

This clonotype has only a few counts. The V gene is TRBV5-1, the J gene TRBJ1-1, with unresolved D. The CDR3 has 15 residues. Germline CDR1 is SGHRS and CDR2 is YFSETQ. Trimming left V 0 bases short and J 0 bases short, with 9 bases between. CDR3 in DNA: TGCGCCAGCAGCTTGGACGGGGTAGTGAACACTGAAGCTTTCTTT. Its protein is CASSLDGVVNTEAFF.

This clonotype came up many times. This chain uses TRBV6-1 with TRBJ2-2; 8 nucleotides line up with TRBD1. The CDR3 contains 14 residues. Germline CDR1 and CDR2: MNHNS and SASEGT. The ends lost 11 bases at V and 3 bases at J; junction bases unmatched: 8. The DNA for the CDR3 is TGTGCCTTACAGGGGGGCTCGGACACCGGGGAGCTGTTTTTT. It encodes CALQGGSDTGELFF.

In this sample, this clonotype turned up many times. The chain uses TRBV28 and TRBJ1-4; 9 bases map to TRBD1. Trimming removed 5 bases from V and 6 bases from J; junction bases left unmatched: 10. The CDR3 contains 16 residues. Germline assignment: CDR1 MDHEN and CDR2 SYDVKM. The DNA of the CDR3 is TGTGCCAGCAGTCTACTAACAGGGGGCGAATATGAAAAACTGTTTTTT. Its translation: CASSLLTGGEYEKLFF.

This clonotype was counted at least ten times. This sequence joins TRBV28 and TRBJ1-1; D remains unclear. Germline CDR1 and CDR2: MDHEN and SYDVKM. This CDR3 has 14 residues. The V end was cut by 7 bases, the J end by 3 bases, with 15 bases between. The CDR3: CASTHASFHTEAFF. As DNA, the CDR3 is TGTGCCAGCACCCATGCCAGTTTTCACACTGAAGCTTTCTTT.

This clonotype turned up a few times. The chain uses TRBV6-5 and TRBJ2-7; 11 bases are a match to TRBD1. The CDR3 is made up of 15 amino acids. Per germline, CDR1 MNHEY and CDR2 SVGAGI. With 0 bases clipped from V and 7 bases from J, the junction kept 5 bases outside the gene matches. The CDR3 DNA reads as TGTGCCAGCAGTTACTCTGGGACAGGGGGTGAGGAGCAGTACTTC. This translates into CASSYSGTGGEEQYF.